This T cell receptor beta chain was retrieved from a study of cytomegalovirus exposure and HLA in healthy donors. At sampling all donors were nominally healthy, likely with unrecorded immune exposures. 13 Jbeta primers and 60 Vbeta primers were used for the PCR. Produced via immunoSEQ multiplex PCR; TCRdb's table is partial and in-frame only. This sample carries about 190,000 clones, 75% to 85% of them seen once, and the ten largest clones take less than 0.85%. Points from the study as a whole: As immune exposure information, only CMV serostatus was available. V- and J-gene trimming in TCR beta was tied to a missense DCLRE1C variant by an analysis performed later.

This CDR3 contains 15 residues. Germline values: CDR1 MNHEY, CDR2 SMNVEV (reference sequence). On this clone: What it binds is unknown.

The clonotype originates from a woman aged 18 to 35 in good health and CMV-seronegative. The V call is TRBV27, the J call TRBJ2-5; no clear D. The end of the DNA is better explained by TRBJ2-7, so the J call may be wrong. Specimen: PBMCs. CDR3 DNA sequence: TGTGCCAGCAGTCTCCAGGCCATGCCTTCCTACGAGCAGTACTTC. Translated: CASSLQAMPSYEQYF.